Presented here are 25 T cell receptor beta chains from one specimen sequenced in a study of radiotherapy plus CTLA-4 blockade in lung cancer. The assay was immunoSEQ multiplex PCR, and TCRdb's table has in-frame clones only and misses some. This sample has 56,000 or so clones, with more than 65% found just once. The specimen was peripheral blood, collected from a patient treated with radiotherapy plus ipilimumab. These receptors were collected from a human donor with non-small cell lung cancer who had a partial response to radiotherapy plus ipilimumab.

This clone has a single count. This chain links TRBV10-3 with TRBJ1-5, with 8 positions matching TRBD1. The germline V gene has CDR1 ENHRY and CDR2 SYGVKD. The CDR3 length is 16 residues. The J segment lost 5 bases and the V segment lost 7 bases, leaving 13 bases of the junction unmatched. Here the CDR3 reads CAITRFYRGRYQPQHF. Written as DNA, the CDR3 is TGTGCCATCACCCGATTCTACAGGGGGAGGTATCAGCCCCAGCATTTT.

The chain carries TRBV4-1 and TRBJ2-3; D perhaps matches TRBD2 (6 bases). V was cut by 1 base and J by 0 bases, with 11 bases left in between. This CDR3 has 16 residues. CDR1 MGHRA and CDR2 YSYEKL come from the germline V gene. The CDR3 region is CASSQGDSGSTDTQYF. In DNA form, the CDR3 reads TGCGCCAGCAGCCAAGGTGATAGCGGAAGCACAGATACGCAGTATTTT.

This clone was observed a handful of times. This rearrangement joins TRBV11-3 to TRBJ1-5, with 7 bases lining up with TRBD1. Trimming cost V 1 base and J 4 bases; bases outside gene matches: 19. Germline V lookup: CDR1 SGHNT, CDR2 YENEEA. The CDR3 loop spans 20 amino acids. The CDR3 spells CASSLGSRDRNALRNQPQHF. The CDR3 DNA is TGTGCCAGCAGCTTAGGGTCCCGGGACAGAAACGCCCTTAGGAATCAGCCCCAGCATTTT.

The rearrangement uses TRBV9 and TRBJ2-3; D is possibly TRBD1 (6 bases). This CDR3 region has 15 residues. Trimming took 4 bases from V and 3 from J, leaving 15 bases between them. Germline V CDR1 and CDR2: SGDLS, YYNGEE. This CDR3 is CASSPAGGRTDTQYF. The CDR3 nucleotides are TGTGCCAGCAGCCCTGCTGGGGGCCGAACAGATACGCAGTATTTT. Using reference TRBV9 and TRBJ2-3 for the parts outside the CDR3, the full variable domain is DSGVTQTPKHLITATGQRVTLRCSPRSGDLSVYWYQQSLDQGLQFLIQYYNGEERAKGNILERFSAQQFPDLHSELNLSSLELGDSALYFCASSPAGGRTDTQYFGPGTRLTVL.

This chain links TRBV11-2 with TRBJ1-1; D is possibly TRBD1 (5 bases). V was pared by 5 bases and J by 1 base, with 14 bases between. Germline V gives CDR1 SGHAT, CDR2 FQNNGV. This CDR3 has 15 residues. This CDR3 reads CASSPRQIRNTEAFF. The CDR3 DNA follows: TGTGCCAGCAGCCCAAGACAGATCAGGAACACTGAAGCTTTCTTT.

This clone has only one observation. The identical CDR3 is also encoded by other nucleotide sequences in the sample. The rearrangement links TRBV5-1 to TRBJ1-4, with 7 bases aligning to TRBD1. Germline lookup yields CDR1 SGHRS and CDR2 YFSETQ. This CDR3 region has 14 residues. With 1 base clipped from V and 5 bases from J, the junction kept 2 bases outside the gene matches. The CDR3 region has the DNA TGCGCCAGCAGCTTGTTACAGGGGAATGAAAAACTGTTTTTT. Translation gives CASSLLQGNEKLFF.

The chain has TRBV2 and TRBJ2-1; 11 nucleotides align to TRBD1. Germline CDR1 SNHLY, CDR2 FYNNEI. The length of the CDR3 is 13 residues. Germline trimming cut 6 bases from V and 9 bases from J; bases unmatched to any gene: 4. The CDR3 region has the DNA TGTGCCAGCAGGGGACAGGGGGATGGTGAGCAGTTCTTC. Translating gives CASRGQGDGEQFF.

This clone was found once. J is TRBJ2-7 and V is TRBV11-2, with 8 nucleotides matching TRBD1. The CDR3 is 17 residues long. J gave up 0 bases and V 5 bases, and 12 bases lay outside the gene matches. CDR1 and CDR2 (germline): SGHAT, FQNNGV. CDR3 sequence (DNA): TGTGCCAGCAGCCAAGGACAGGGATCTAAAAGCTCCTACGAGCAGTACTTC. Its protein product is CASSQGQGSKSSYEQYF. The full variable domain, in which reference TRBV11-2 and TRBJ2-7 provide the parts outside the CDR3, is EAGVAQSPRYKIIEKRQSVAFWCNPISGHATLYWYQQILGQGPKLLIQFQNNGVVDDSQLPKDRFSAERLKGVDSTLKIQPAKLEDSAVYLCASSQGQGSKSSYEQYFGPGTRLTVT.

The CDR3, as DNA: TGTGCCAGCAGCTTAGAAACAGCAAGGCTGTTGACACCCCTCCACTTT. Translating it yields CASSLETARLLTPLHF. V gene TRBV7-6 combines with J gene TRBJ1-6; no reliable D call. The germline V gene encodes CDR1 SGHVS and CDR2 FNYEAQ. The CDR3 consists of 16 residues. V was trimmed by 1 base and J by 11 bases, leaving 18 bases between them.

DNA for the CDR3: TGTGCCAGCAGTGGACAGGTTTACAATGAGCAGTTCTTC. It codes for CASSGQVYNEQFF. The J gene is TRBJ2-1, the V gene TRBV2; the D gene is possibly TRBD1 (6 bases). V gave up 4 bases and J gave up 4 bases, with 8 bases separating them. Germline V gives CDR1 SNHLY, CDR2 FYNNEI. The CDR3 contains 13 residues.

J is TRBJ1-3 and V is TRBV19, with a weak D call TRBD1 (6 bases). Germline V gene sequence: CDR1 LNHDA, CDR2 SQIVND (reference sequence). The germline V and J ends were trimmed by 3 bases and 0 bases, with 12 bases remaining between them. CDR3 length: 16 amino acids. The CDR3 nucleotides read TGTGCCAGTAGTATTCGGGGGGGCCTCTCTGGAAACACCATATATTTT. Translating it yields CASSIRGGLSGNTIYF. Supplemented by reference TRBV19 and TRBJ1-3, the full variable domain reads DGGITQSPKYLFRKEGQNVTLSCEQNLNHDAMYWYRQDPGQGLRLIYYSQIVNDFQKGDIAEGYSVSREKKESFPLTVTSAQKNPTAFYLCASSIRGGLSGNTIYFGEGSWLTVV.

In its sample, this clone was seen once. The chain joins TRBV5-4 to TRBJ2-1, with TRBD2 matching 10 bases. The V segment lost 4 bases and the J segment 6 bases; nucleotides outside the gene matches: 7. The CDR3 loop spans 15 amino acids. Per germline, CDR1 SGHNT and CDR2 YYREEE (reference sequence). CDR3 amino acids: CASSEGQRGGNEQFF. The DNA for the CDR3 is TGTGCCAGCAGCGAAGGCCAGCGGGGGGGCAATGAGCAGTTCTTC.

The CDR3 is CASSVGQGNTEAFF. The CDR3 DNA sequence: TGCGCCAGCAGTGTGGGACAGGGGAACACTGAAGCTTTCTTT. The J gene is TRBJ1-1, the V gene TRBV10-1; 9 bases fit TRBD1. Per the germline V gene, CDR1 is WNHNN and CDR2 is SYGVQD (reference sequence). The CDR3 consists of 14 residues. V shed 4 bases, J shed 1 base, and the junction held 1 base outside the gene matches.

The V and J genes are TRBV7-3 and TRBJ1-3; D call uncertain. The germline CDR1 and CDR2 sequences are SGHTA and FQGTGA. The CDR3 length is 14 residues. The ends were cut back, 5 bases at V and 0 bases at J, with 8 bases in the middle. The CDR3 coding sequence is TGTGCCAGCAGCCCCGGGTCCTCTGGAAACACCATATATTTT. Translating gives CASSPGSSGNTIYF.

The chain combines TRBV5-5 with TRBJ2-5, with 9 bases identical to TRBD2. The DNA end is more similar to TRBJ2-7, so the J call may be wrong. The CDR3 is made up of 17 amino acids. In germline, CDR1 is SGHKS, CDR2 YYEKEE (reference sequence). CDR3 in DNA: TGTGCCAGCAGCCCCGGTCTAGCGGGGCCCCCCCCCTACGAGCAGTACTTC. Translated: CASSPGLAGPPPYEQYF.

This CDR3 is CAWSVAENTEAFF. The CDR3 DNA is TGTGCCTGGAGTGTTGCAGAGAACACTGAAGCTTTCTTT. The chain couples TRBV30 to TRBJ1-1; unclear D gene. CDR1 and CDR2 (germline): GTSNPN, SVGIG (reference sequence). This CDR3 contains 13 residues. V lost 0 bases, J lost 1 base, and 6 bases lay in between.

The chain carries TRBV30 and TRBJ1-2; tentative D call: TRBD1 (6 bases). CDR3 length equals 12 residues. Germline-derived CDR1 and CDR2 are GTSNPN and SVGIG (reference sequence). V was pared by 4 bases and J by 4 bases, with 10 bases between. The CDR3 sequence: CAWTGHPYGYTF. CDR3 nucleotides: TGTGCCTGGACGGGACATCCCTATGGCTACACCTTC.

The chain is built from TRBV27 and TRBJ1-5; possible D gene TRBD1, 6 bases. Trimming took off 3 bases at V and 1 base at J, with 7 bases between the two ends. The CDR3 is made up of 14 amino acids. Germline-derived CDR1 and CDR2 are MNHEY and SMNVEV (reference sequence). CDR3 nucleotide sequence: TGTGCCAGCAGTTTCCAGGGGAGCAATCAGCCCCAGCATTTT. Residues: CASSFQGSNQPQHF.

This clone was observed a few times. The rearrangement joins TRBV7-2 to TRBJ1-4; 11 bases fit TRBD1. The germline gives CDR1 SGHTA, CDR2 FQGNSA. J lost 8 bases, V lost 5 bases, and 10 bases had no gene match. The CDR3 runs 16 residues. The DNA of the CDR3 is TGTGCCAGCAGCACGGGACAGGGGGGGGCCTTGGAAAAACTGTTTTTT. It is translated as CASSTGQGGALEKLFF. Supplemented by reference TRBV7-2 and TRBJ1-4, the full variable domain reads GAGVSQSPSNKVTEKGKDVELRCDPISGHTALYWYRQSLGQGLEFLIYFQGNSAPDKSGLPSDRFSAERTGGSVSTLTIQRTQQEDSAVYLCASSTGQGGALEKLFFGSGTQLSVL.

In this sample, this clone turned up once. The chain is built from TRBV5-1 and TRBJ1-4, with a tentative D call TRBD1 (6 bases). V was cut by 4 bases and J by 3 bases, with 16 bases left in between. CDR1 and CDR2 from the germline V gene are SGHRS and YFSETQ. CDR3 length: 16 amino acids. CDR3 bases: TGCGCCAGCAGCCCTACGGGGGGGCCGTCTAATGAAAAACTGTTTTTT. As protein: CASSPTGGPSNEKLFF.

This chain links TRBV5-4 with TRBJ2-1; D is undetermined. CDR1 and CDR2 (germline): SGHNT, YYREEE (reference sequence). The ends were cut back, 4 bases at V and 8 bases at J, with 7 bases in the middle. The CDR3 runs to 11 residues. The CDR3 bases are TGTGCCAGCAGCGTTTTAGATGAGCAGTTCTTC. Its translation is CASSVLDEQFF.

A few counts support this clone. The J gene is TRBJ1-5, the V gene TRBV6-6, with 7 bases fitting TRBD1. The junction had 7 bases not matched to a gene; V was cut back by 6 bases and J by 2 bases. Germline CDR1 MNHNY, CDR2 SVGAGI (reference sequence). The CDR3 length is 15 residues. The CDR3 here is CASSLDRDRNQPQHF. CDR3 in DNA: TGTGCCAGCAGCTTAGACAGGGATCGCAATCAGCCCCAGCATTTT.

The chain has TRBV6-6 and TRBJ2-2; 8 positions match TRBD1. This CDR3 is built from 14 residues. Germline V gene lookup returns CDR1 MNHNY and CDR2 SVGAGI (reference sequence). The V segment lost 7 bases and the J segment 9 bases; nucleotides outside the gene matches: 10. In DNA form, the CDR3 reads TGTGCCAGCATCGGGACAGGTGGCCCCCGGGAGCTGTTTTTT. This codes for CASIGTGGPRELFF.

The CDR3 DNA reads as TGTGCCAGTAGTAGATTTAGCGGGGGACCTAACGAGCAGTACTTC. Residues: CASSRFSGGPNEQYF. V usage is TRBV19 and J usage is TRBJ2-7, with 9 nucleotides matching TRBD2. Looked up from germline, CDR1 is LNHDA and CDR2 is SQIVND (reference sequence). Trimming removed 4 bases from V and 5 bases from J; junction bases left unmatched: 9. The CDR3 is made up of 15 amino acids.

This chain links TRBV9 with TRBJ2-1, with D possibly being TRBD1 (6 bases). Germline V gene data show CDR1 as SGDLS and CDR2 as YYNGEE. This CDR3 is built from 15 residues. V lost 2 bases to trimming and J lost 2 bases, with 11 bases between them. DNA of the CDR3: TGTGCCAGCAGCGTCGGACAGAGCCCCTACAATGAGCAGTTCTTC. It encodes CASSVGQSPYNEQFF.